The clone carrying this T cell receptor beta chain came up many times. Its target is not known. Trimming pared 1 base from V and 5 bases from J, leaving 14 bases between. Germline CDR1 and CDR2: MGHRA and YSYEKL. The CDR3 length is 15 residues. This entry is derived from a study of T cell repertoires in cytomegalovirus infection. Across the study: It was the public TCR beta signatures that indicated both CMV infection and matching HLA type.

TCRdb reprocessed the reads via MiXCR and lists one record per CDR3 protein. The sample includes 490,000 or so distinct CDR3 sequences, about 11% seen only once; the top ten take around 9.6%. General observations from the study: Cumulated frequencies of public TCR beta families served to identify carriers of CMV plus the relevant HLA. It was HLA-C-restricted CMV-specific TCR beta clonotypes that dominated the response ex vivo.

The V call is TRBV4-1, the J call TRBJ1-2; weak D call: TRBD1 (5 bases). The sequenced sample was PBMCs. This receptor was obtained from a human donor in good health (CMV status not recorded). Some clones in this sample may be carry-over from other donors' samples. CDR3 in amino acids: CASSQATGGRYGYTF. CDR3 sequence (DNA): TGCGCCAGCAGCCAAGCAACCGGGGGGAGGTATGGCTACACCTTC.